This T cell receptor beta chain was observed in a study of T cells in Graves' hyperthyroidism and ophthalmopathy (dated by TCRdb to about 2019). Regarding the study in general: Peripheral blood was collected at initial diagnosis, before any treatment. The study also compared thyroid tissue and blood T-cell repertoires from over 5 Graves' hyperthyroidism patients. A discovery cohort of approximately 100 patients, about 40 with Graves' ophthalmopathy and roughly 59 with stable Graves' hyperthyroidism, was used to find distinguishing TCR V-J signatures. The paper reports TCR Vbeta CDR3 sequencing of 135 peripheral blood samples: around 45 ophthalmopathy, fewer than 80 hyperthyroidism and around 17 progressor patients. The 75 to 100 discovery patients were divided at random into training and test sets in a 7:3 ratio. Whether ophthalmopathy could be predicted prospectively was tested in an independent validation cohort made up of about 20 hyperthyroidism patients plus 17 patients who later progressed to ophthalmopathy. Following sampling, methimazole starting at 30 mg daily was given to hyperthyroidism patients, and high-dose intravenous methylprednisolone was given to ophthalmopathy patients. General conclusions and limits of the study: A 13 V-J signature model separated ophthalmopathy from stable hyperthyroidism, with 87.88% sensitivity and roughly 81% specificity in cross-validation and 80%/75% in testing. In validation, the model predicted progression to ophthalmopathy a median of roughly 6.5 months before onset, with over 55% sensitivity and more than 72% specificity. Most expanded thyroid clonotypes (frequency above 0.001) were also detected in blood, suggesting blood repertoires may reflect thyroid immune responses. Sample size was not statistically predetermined, and investigators were not blinded to group allocation.

In this sample, this clonotype turned up a few times. The target of this receptor is not known. A read error may produce the germline difference seen at one junction end. Inclusive of the bounding cysteine and phenylalanine, the CDR3 is 15 residues long. Left in the record is the CDR3 DNA by itself, 45 bases read in frame from the first base. CDR1 is given as SSHAT and CDR2 as FNYEAQ, both from the germline V gene (reference sequence). Moderately to severely active disease, a Clinical Activity Score of at least 3, a NOSPECS grade of at least 4, and a duration under 3 months were present in ophthalmopathy patients. Exclusion was applied to patients with uncontrolled infections, other autoimmune diseases, pregnancy or lactation. Clinical symptoms, serum thyroxine and TRAb, thyroid ultrasound, and orbital computed tomography formed the basis for the diagnoses. Ficoll-Paque density gradient centrifugation was used to isolate PBMCs from 8.5 to 10 ml of fresh peripheral blood. Total RNA was extracted using Trizol reagent, and RNA quality was assessed on an Agilent 2100 Bioanalyzer.

The TCR beta CDR3 regions were amplified from the RNA transcripts. For the first round of RT-PCR on the TCR CDR3, the HTBI primer set was used together with the Qiagen OneStep RT-PCR kit. Libraries were constructed in a second round of multiplex PCR, after which size selection and purification were carried out. The libraries were sequenced on an Illumina HiSeq2000 using paired-end 100 bp reads. The original methods were these. Raw data were processed with SOAPnuke, discarding reads with adapters, uncalled bases, mean Phred below 15, or no exact constant-primer or identifier match. COPE v1.2.5 was used to merge the high-quality paired reads, and each unique nucleotide sequence was defined as a clonotype. MiTCR v1.1 was used to align clonotypes to the IMGT TRBV, TRBD and TRBJ reference segments. Analysis was restricted to V-J combinations with a frequency above 0.0001, which covered roughly 99% of repertoires. The TCS score was defined as F50 (clonal expansion) divided by E x V (chaos), with BLOSUM62-based TCRdist calculated between CDR3 peptides within each V-J. Welch's t-statistics and random forest reduced fewer than 600 V-J features to under 15, which were used in a naive Bayes classifier (R e1071). TCRdb passed the public sequencing reads through fastp at Q25 and MiXCR, retaining productive beta sequences. When rows share a CDR3 protein, they turn into one entry using the most common DNA and genes. The V and J calls shown here were made by TCRdb, not taken from the authors' results. Recorded for this sample are 490,000 or so distinct CDR3 sequences; about 16% of them occurred a single time. Together, the top ten hold roughly 29% of the sample.

Here the chain combines TRBV7-7 and TRBJ2-1; the central 7 bases match TRBD2. This clonotype was obtained from a woman aged 25-40 years with Graves' ophthalmopathy. The source material was blood. The CDR3 region reads CASSAVAGDYNEQFF. The sequenced DNA: TGTGCTAGCAGCGCCGTGGCGGGAGACTACAATGAGCAGTTCTTC.